Included here is one T cell receptor (beta chain) sequence, with context. The antigen remains undetermined. These data belong to a study of a mutant IDH1 vaccine in newly diagnosed glioma. Study-wide context: Patients received vaccination from 4-6 weeks after radiotherapy alone, or with temozolomide cycles.

Noted time point: week 11, during vaccination. In every dose of vaccine, 300 ug of mutant IDH1 20-mer peptide was given alongside topical imiquimod. The germline gives CDR1 SGHNT, CDR2 YYREEE (reference sequence). The V segment lost 1 base and the J segment 0 bases; nucleotides outside the gene matches: 4. The CDR3 contains 16 residues. The table came from immunoSEQ multiplex PCR; TCRdb's copy has only in-frame clones and leaves some out. The table records 95,000 to 120,000 clones, 85% to 90% of them present only once. The input for sequencing was PBMCs, taken from a glioma patient whose treatment included an IDH1 peptide vaccine. The sequence came from a woman aged 45-60 years with glioma. The rearrangement links TRBV5-4 to TRBJ2-4; 7 nucleotides match TRBD1. CDR3 bases: TGTGCCAGCAGCTTGAACAGGGGTCTAGCCAAAAACATTCAGTACTTC. This translates into CASSLNRGLAKNIQYF.